The clone carrying this T cell receptor beta chain appeared many times. This entry is derived from a study of T-cell reconstitution after alpha-beta-depleted transplantation in children. TCRbeta library construction was performed incorporating unique molecular identifiers. TCRdb recomputed calls from the PCR reads with MiXCR, one row per CDR3 protein. Of approximately 240,000 distinct CDR3 sequences in the sample, over 9.5% are singletons; the top ten hold about 4.9%. The CDR3 is made up of 13 amino acids. Deletions cut 0 bases from V and 6 bases from J, with 6 bases between. The germline gives CDR1 DFQATT, CDR2 SNEGSKA (reference sequence).

The sample here was PBMCs from the stem cell graft donor, taken from the stem cell graft. The rearrangement joins TRBV20-1 to TRBJ1-6; D uncertain. This sequence was found in a human donor who donated a stem cell graft to a child with SCID. CDR3 nucleotides: TGCAGTGCTAGAGAATTCGGTAATTCACCCCTCCACTTT. It codes for CSAREFGNSPLHF.